The source of this T cell receptor beta chain is a study of the immune and genomic landscape of osteosarcoma (dated by TCRdb to 2018 to 2021). Study-level background: A total of around 47 pediatric and adult patients with high-grade osteosarcoma made up the overall cohort, and the median age at diagnosis was approximately 25 years (range roughly 5-81). Poor-risk disease was overrepresented in the cohort, as 73% of patients had an unfavorable pathologic response to standard therapy and roughly 66% had died. In the overall cohort, 50% to 65% of patients were male, and localized disease at diagnosis was presented by around four fifths of patients. Osteosarcoma specimens were profiled with whole genome, RNA and T-cell receptor sequencing plus immunohistochemistry and reverse phase protein arrays so that immunogenic potential could be defined. The osteosarcoma immunogenomic landscape was characterized by integrating TCR sequencing results with transcriptome, protein array and immunostaining data. The goal of the study was to explain why immune checkpoint inhibitors have shown limited clinical activity in osteosarcoma. A couple of samples from the same tumor site were contributed by each of a few patients. General study outcomes and caveats: Along with the frozen tumor specimens, matched blood was collected from just a couple of patients. In five cases, a single hyperexpanded clone dominated the repertoire, and each of these five cases had fewer than 100 T-cell clonotypes. Rather than matched normal tissue, external data from normal skin and healthy peripheral blood provided the clonality benchmarks. Overall, productive TCR clonality was low, with an average of 0.09 and a maximum of 0.3, which suggests limited T-cell clonal expansion. TCR productive clonality was greater in the immune-hot C3 cluster than in the cold C1 cluster, although TCR productive clonality remained low overall. No statistical method determined sample size because osteosarcoma is rare and all possible samples were collected.

Trimming costs V 2 bases and J 6 bases, and their ends lie 7 bases apart. The CDR3 runs 13 residues from the cysteine to the phenylalanine. Of all the DNA, just the CDR3 is kept, 39 bases in frame from base 1. From the germline V gene, CDR1 is ENHRY and CDR2 is SYGVKD. The ImmunoSEQ Assay (Adaptive Biotechnologies) was used to immunosequence the CDR3 regions of the TCR beta chain. In the original analysis: TCRB rearrangements, read counts, read proportions and gene usage were exported through the ImmunoSEQ Analyzer platform. T-cell clonality was computed as 1 minus Pielou's evenness on productive rearrangements. In the clonal space homeostasis analysis, clonotypes were binned as rare, small, medium, large or hyperexpanded (0.01 to 1 of the repertoire). TCR productive clonality was compared across immune clusters C1, C2 and C3 using the Wilcoxon rank sum test. TCRdb obtained this table from immuneACCESS and retained in-frame rearrangements with V and J assigned. These tables miss some clones; where compared with another copy, unresolved V genes account for less than half of the shortfall, and the remainder is unexplained. Clone size and the V and J calls come from that table; the DNA yielded D and trimming. For this sample there are about 10,000 clones; 60% to 85% appear just once. The top ten hold roughly 18% of the sample.

Specimens were post-treatment primary, local recurrence and metastasis tumors from poor-prognosis patients. Regarding this clone: Its cognate antigen has yet to be identified. It has no much larger one-base neighbor in the sample; base qualities were not kept.

Material: osteosarcoma tumor tissue from the lung. The chain was built from TRBV10-3 and TRBJ1-4; the D gene is not confidently resolved. The clonotype originates from a human donor with osteosarcoma. The nucleotide sequence is given as TGTGCCATCAGTGAGGAAGGTTATGAAAAACTGTTTTTT. It is translated as CAISEEGYEKLFF.